The clone carrying this T cell receptor (beta chain) was seen at least ten times. Its antigen is undetermined. The read stops 3 residues short of the end of the CDR3; the missing end is completed from the germline J gene. These data belong to a study of T cell clonality in common variable immunodeficiency. Study-wide points: CVID subjects had higher TCRbeta clonality than healthy controls, most marked in about a third. In common variable immunodeficiency, TCR beta chains reportedly carried fewer deletions and N-nucleotide insertions. T cell subpopulation sequencing would be needed to explain CVID clonality.

Clones were read by immunoSEQ multiplex PCR, and TCRdb kept only the in-frame ones, dropping some. The record shows over 45,000 clones for this sample, with no singletons present. The CDR3 contains 17 residues. The V gene's germline CDR1 is SNHLY and CDR2 FYNNEI. The trim removed 4 bases at V and 6 bases at J, leaving 14 bases unmatched. Sequences were obtained from peripheral blood mononuclear cells. The sequence was obtained from a person between 18 and 75 years old in good health. J is TRBJ2-2 and V is TRBV2, with 7 nucleotides matching TRBD1. Incomplete CDR3 DNA: TGTGCCAGCAGTGCCATACGACAGGGTCGTCACCCCGGGGAG. It yields the protein CASSAIRQGRHPGE. The CDR3 in full is CASSAIRQGRHPGELFF.